A selection of T cell receptor beta chains follows, all from one sample in a study of blood T cell repertoires in COVID-19. TCRdb's table, derived via immunoSEQ multiplex PCR, lists solely in-frame clones and lacks some. The table records around 260,000 clones, 65% to 90% of them present only once. Sequencing used peripheral blood. The receptors were sampled from a man aged 25-45 years with active or convalescent COVID-19. The CDR3 runs from the conserved cysteine through the conserved F or W.

>TRBV9|TRBJ2-3
CASSVAPGQGEDTQYF
>TRBV6-1|TRBJ1-3
CASSEIGVFSGNTIYF
>TRBV5-4|TRBJ1-4
CASGSGDTNEKLFF
>TRBV5-1|TRBJ2-3
CASSNLAGDGTDTQYF
>TRBV5-1|TRBJ1-2
CASSLTGIYGYTF
>TRBV29-1|TRBJ2-5
CSGQGAVQETQYF
>TRBV12-3/TRBV12-4|TRBJ1-3
CASSDRAGNTIYF
>TRBV7-3|TRBJ2-3
CASSSGLAGRNTQYF
>TRBV30|TRBJ2-5
CAWDPGETQYF
>TRBV4-1|TRBJ2-3
CASSQLAGGPSSTDTQYF
>TRBV7-9|TRBJ1-3
CASSLERGVGSSGNTIYF
>TRBV9|TRBJ2-2
CASSAGQNAGELFF
>TRBV4-1|TRBJ1-2
CASSLGGLDGYTF
>TRBV7-7|TRBJ1-1
CASSPMGQGNTEAFF
>TRBV27|TRBJ2-7
CASSLADTYEQYF
>TRBV7-2|TRBJ1-5
CASSPGPLPGLGNQPQHF
>TRBV7-9|TRBJ1-1
CASSETDREAFF
>TRBV5-1|TRBJ2-7
CASSLAFGGYYEQYF
>TRBV4-3|TRBJ2-2
CASSQVDSGGAYRVTTGELFF
>TRBV11-2|TRBJ2-5
CASSLNQETQYF
>TRBV3-1/TRBV3-2|TRBJ1-1
CASSQLEGRAFF
>TRBV25-1|TRBJ2-6
CASSDLGTGLSGANVLTF
>TRBV27|TRBJ2-1
CASSLGTSGYNEQFF
>TRBV5-5|TRBJ2-7
CASSLALAGGTLSYEQYF
>TRBV19|TRBJ2-5
CASSRTGGETQYF
>TRBV7-8|TRBJ1-6
CASSPGFNSPLHF
>TRBV11-2|TRBJ2-1
CASSHTSGGYNEQFF
>TRBV7-9|TRBJ2-5
CASSSTGGAETQYF
>TRBV12-3/TRBV12-4|TRBJ1-5
CASSELRQPQHF
>TRBV7-2|TRBJ1-2
CASSYQGGGYTF
>TRBV25-1|TRBJ1-1
CASKGAIVTEAFF
>TRBV5-1|TRBJ1-2
CASSSTDTVGGYTF
>TRBV11-3|TRBJ2-1
CASSHSTGTSGGYRQFF
>TRBV7-2|TRBJ1-2
CASSTNPGTGIEGYTF
>TRBV4-2|TRBJ1-5
CASSQDLQGLQPQHF
>TRBV7-2|TRBJ1-6
CASSYRDSNSPLHF
>TRBV19|TRBJ1-3
CARTGSGNTIYF
>TRBV7-2|TRBJ1-2
CASSLGPEYGYTF
>TRBV6-5|TRBJ1-5
CASSYRGRDNQPQHF
>TRBV19|TRBJ2-7
CASSIGLAGIYEQYF
>TRBV9|TRBJ2-2
CASSPRVPSNTGELFF
>TRBV19|TRBJ1-1
CASSPQGHPWHTEAFF
>TRBV7-2|TRBJ1-4
CASSTHRGGNEKLFF
>TRBV2|TRBJ1-5
CASREAGSNQPQHF
>TRBV5-6|TRBJ1-2
CASSLYEDYGYTF
>TRBV7-9|TRBJ1-6
CASSLVEGKGTPLHF
>TRBV4-1|TRBJ1-4
CASSLQGRGAGEKLFF
>TRBV10-1|TRBJ2-3
CASSESQGTDTQYF
>TRBV6-6|TRBJ2-7
CASSYGWSGGEQYF
>TRBV27|TRBJ2-1
CASSLSLAGDNEQFF
>TRBV5-1|TRBJ1-3
CASSLGGESNTIYF
>TRBV2|TRBJ1-1
CASSVAEGAFEAFF
>TRBV5-1|TRBJ1-1
CASSRGEMNTEAFF
>TRBV12-3/TRBV12-4|TRBJ1-1
CASSPTSVTAFF